Reported below is one T cell receptor (beta chain). These data come from a study of blood T cell repertoires in COVID-19. This table comes from immunoSEQ multiplex PCR, and its TCRdb copy is limited to in-frame clones, with some not included. The data show some 220,000 clones, 65% to 85% seen once. Sequencing was carried out using peripheral blood. The sequence was obtained from a human donor in a cohort sampled during active COVID-19.

For the CDR3, the DNA is TGTGCCAGCTCACCACGGGTAGGGGCTAATGAAAAACTGTTTTTT. Encoded protein: CASSPRVGANEKLFF. This sequence joins TRBV18 and TRBJ1-4, with a possible D match to TRBD1 (5 bases). V lost 1 base and J 3 bases, leaving 9 bases between the germline ends. Germline CDR1 reads KGHSH; CDR2 reads LQKENI. This CDR3 region has 15 residues.